The next 29 T cell receptor beta chains were all read from a single sample in a study of T cells after posttransplantation cyclophosphamide. Busulfan-fludarabine conditioning, marrow transplant, and cyclophosphamide on days +3 and +4 were administered. Sequencing was performed with immunoSEQ multiplex PCR; in TCRdb, only in-frame clones are kept and a portion is missing. The profile shows 4,000 to 4,500 clones, about three quarters of them singletons. The sample in question was PBMCs, obtained after allogeneic stem cell transplant with posttransplant cyclophosphamide. The receptors originated from a male patient between 40 and 50 years old who received an allogeneic stem cell transplant from a related donor, was CMV-positive, and had acute and chronic GVHD. Some T cells may originate from the graft donor.

This clone occurred once. The V call is TRBV28, the J call TRBJ2-7, with 15 positions matching TRBD2. Germline CDR1 is MDHEN and CDR2 is SYDVKM. Trimming took 6 bases from V and 3 from J; bases not matched to a gene: 9. This CDR3 is 17 amino acids long. CDR3 loop: CASRQPGLAGGLYEQYF. As DNA, the CDR3 is TGTGCCAGCAGACAGCCGGGACTAGCGGGAGGCCTCTACGAGCAGTACTTC.

This clone is categorized as medium-sized (0.01 to 0.1%). DNA for the CDR3: TGTGCCTGGAGAGTACTAGCGGGAGGGCCGACCGGGGAGCTGTTTTTT. This encodes CAWRVLAGGPTGELFF. The rearrangement joins TRBV30 to TRBJ2-2; the match to TRBD2 covers 13 bases. The V gene end was trimmed by 3 bases and the J gene end by 5 bases; junction bases not matched to a gene: 6. CDR1 GTSNPN and CDR2 SVGIG come from the germline V gene (reference sequence). This CDR3 has 16 residues.

This sequence joins TRBV11-3 and TRBJ2-1; 9 nucleotides align to TRBD2. The V gene end was trimmed by 3 bases and the J gene end by 1 base; junction bases not matched to a gene: 10. The CDR3 contains 18 residues. Germline assignment: CDR1 SGHNT and CDR2 YENEEA. CDR3 region: CASSFLAGVENSYNEQFF. In DNA form, the CDR3 reads TGTGCCAGCAGCTTCTTAGCGGGAGTCGAAAATTCCTACAATGAGCAGTTCTTC. Using reference TRBV11-3 and TRBJ2-1 for the parts outside the CDR3, the full variable domain is EAGVVQSPRYKIIEKKQPVAFWCNPISGHNTLYWYLQNLGQGPELLIRYENEEAVDDSQLPKDRFSAERLKGVDSTLKIQPAELGDSAVYLCASSFLAGVENSYNEQFFGPGTRLTVL.

The chain couples TRBV7-9 to TRBJ2-7; D may be TRBD2 (6 bases). The V gene lost 6 bases and the J gene lost 2 bases, with 17 bases spanning the gap. The CDR3 is 15 amino acids. Germline V CDR1 and CDR2: SEHNR, FQNEAQ (reference sequence). This chain's CDR3 is CASRSTGTDPYEQYF. The CDR3 bases are TGTGCCAGCAGGTCGACCGGGACTGATCCCTACGAGCAGTACTTC.

This clone was detected only a few times. The chain is built from TRBV19 and TRBJ1-1; D is unclear. CDR1 and CDR2 (germline): LNHDA, SQIVND (reference sequence). V was clipped by 5 bases and J by 14 bases, with 18 bases between them. This CDR3 comprises 12 residues. The CDR3 region is CASSQSSPSIFF. CDR3 DNA sequence: TGTGCCAGTAGTCAAAGCTCCCCGTCTATCTTCTTT.

The count of this clone is one. The CDR3 nucleotides are TGCGCCAGCAGCTTCAGGGCCCTCGGGTTGAATGAGCAGTTCTTC. Translating it yields CASSFRALGLNEQFF. The chain employs TRBV5-1 and TRBJ2-1; maybe TRBD1 (5 bases). Trimming removed 2 bases at V and 7 bases at J, with 16 bases between. The germline V gene encodes CDR1 SGHRS and CDR2 YFSETQ. The CDR3 covers 15 residues.

The chain uses TRBV4-1 and TRBJ2-3; D gene unclear. V was pared by 4 bases and J by 0 bases, with 11 bases between. This CDR3 spans 15 amino acids. The germline CDR1 and CDR2 sequences are MGHRA and YSYEKL. CDR3 in DNA: TGCGCCAGCAGCCCTGCGATGAGGAGCACAGATACGCAGTATTTT. Encoded protein: CASSPAMRSTDTQYF.

The chain carries TRBV28 and TRBJ1-1; no clear D. This CDR3 contains 13 residues. V lost 8 bases, J lost 0 bases, and 10 bases lay in between. CDR1 is MDHEN and CDR2 is SYDVKM in the germline V gene. The CDR3 loop is CASPTSMNTEAFF. Here the CDR3 DNA reads TGTGCCAGCCCTACTTCTATGAACACTGAAGCTTTCTTT. The whole variable domain, remainder taken from reference TRBV28 and TRBJ1-1, is DVKVTQSSRYLVKRTGEKVFLECVQDMDHENMFWYRQDPGLGLRLIYFSYDVKMKEKGDIPEGYSVSREKKERFSLILESASTNQTSMYLCASPTSMNTEAFFGQGTRLTVV.

V gene TRBV5-6 combines with J gene TRBJ2-5, with 9 bases identical to TRBD2. Germline CDR1 and CDR2: SGHDT and YYEEEE. The CDR3 covers 16 residues. Trimming cost V 2 bases and J 0 bases; bases outside gene matches: 5. The CDR3 here is CASSFVQREDQETQYF. CDR3 DNA sequence: TGTGCCAGCAGCTTTGTACAGCGGGAGGACCAAGAGACCCAGTACTTC.

This chain uses TRBV6-1 with TRBJ2-1; 10 bases are a match to TRBD1. The CDR3 consists of 15 residues. The germline gives CDR1 MNHNS, CDR2 SASEGT. The V and J ends lost 2 bases and 4 bases, in that order; junction bases with no gene match: 2. CDR3 in amino acids: CASSEPGQGYNEQFF. The CDR3 nucleotides are TGTGCCAGCAGTGAACCGGGACAGGGGTACAATGAGCAGTTCTTC.

This clone occurred a few times. This chain links TRBV5-6 with TRBJ2-7; 9 bases align to TRBD1. V lost 2 bases and J lost 3; bases outside the gene matches: 6. Germline CDR1 reads SGHDT; CDR2 reads YYEEEE. The CDR3 spans 15 residues. The CDR3 here is CASSLEQGAGYEQYF. The CDR3 DNA reads as TGTGCCAGCAGCTTAGAACAGGGGGCTGGCTACGAGCAGTACTTC.

The rearrangement joins TRBV5-5 to TRBJ1-4; 8 positions match TRBD1. V was pared by 3 bases and J by 4 bases, with 5 bases of the junction left unmatched. Looked up from germline, CDR1 is SGHKS and CDR2 is YYEKEE (reference sequence). CDR3 length: 15 residues. The CDR3 region has the DNA TGTGCCAGCAGCTCACAGGGGGGTAATAATGAAAAACTGTTTTTT. The encoded protein is CASSSQGGNNEKLFF.

V gene TRBV4-1 combines with J gene TRBJ2-1; 10 nucleotides line up with TRBD2. The CDR3 totals 17 residues. Germline-derived CDR1 and CDR2 are MGHRA and YSYEKL. The V segment lost 4 bases and the J segment 0 bases; nucleotides outside the gene matches: 6. The CDR3 reads CASSLTLAGSSYNEQFF. The CDR3 nucleotides are TGCGCCAGCAGCCTTACACTAGCGGGGAGCTCCTACAATGAGCAGTTCTTC.

This clone was seen only a few times. This chain uses TRBV5-4 with TRBJ1-3; TRBD1 aligns across 8 bases. The ends lost 2 bases at V and 0 bases at J; junction bases unmatched: 7. In germline, CDR1 is SGHNT, CDR2 YYREEE (reference sequence). The CDR3 totals 17 residues. Written as DNA, the CDR3 is TGTGCCAGCAGCTTAGGGGGAACAGGGGGCTCTGGAAACACCATATATTTT. Amino acid sequence: CASSLGGTGGSGNTIYF.

V and J are TRBV5-4 and TRBJ2-1; 9 nucleotides align to TRBD1. The germline V gene encodes CDR1 SGHNT and CDR2 YYREEE (reference sequence). The CDR3 has 17 amino acids. V lost 2 bases, J lost 4 bases, and 10 bases stayed unmatched. This chain's CDR3 is CASSLNNRDRVYNEQFF. Here the CDR3 DNA reads TGTGCCAGCAGCTTAAACAACCGGGACAGGGTTTACAATGAGCAGTTCTTC. The entire variable domain, with the rest obtained from reference TRBV5-4 and TRBJ2-1, is as follows: ETGVTQSPTHLIKTRGQQVTLRCSSQSGHNTVSWYQQALGQGPQFIFQYYREEENGRGNFPPRFSGLQFPNYSSELNVNALELDDSALYLCASSLNNRDRVYNEQFFGPGTRLTVL.

The chain couples TRBV11-3 to TRBJ2-7, with TRBD1 matching over 7 bases. The germline CDR1 and CDR2 sequences are SGHNT and YENEEA. Losses at the gene ends were 2 bases for V and 9 bases for J; bases not matched to a gene: 10. The CDR3 consists of 14 residues. CDR3 DNA: TGTGCCAGCAGCTTAAGAGGGGGCGAGGCGGGGCAGTACTTC. This sequence encodes CASSLRGGEAGQYF.

The rearrangement links TRBV27 to TRBJ2-3, with a weak D call TRBD2 (5 bases). The CDR3 extends over 17 amino acids. Trimming left V 2 bases short and J 1 base short, with 16 bases between. Germline V CDR1 and CDR2: MNHEY, SMNVEV (reference sequence). CDR3 nucleotides: TGTGCCAGCAGTTTAACCCCTTATGGTAGCGGCACAGATACGCAGTATTTT. Its translation: CASSLTPYGSGTDTQYF.

This clone came up a few times. V gene TRBV28 combines with J gene TRBJ1-1; a possible D gene is TRBD1 (6 bases). The germline V gene encodes CDR1 MDHEN and CDR2 SYDVKM. Trimming took off 1 base at V and 4 bases at J, with 10 bases between the two ends. The CDR3 is 14 amino acids. CDR3 bases: TGTGCCAGCAGTTTATCGGGGGGCGGCACTGAAGCTTTCTTT. Translating gives CASSLSGGGTEAFF.

This sequence joins TRBV5-8 and TRBJ2-7, with 14 bases lining up with TRBD2. The CDR3 has 17 residues. V was pared by 2 bases and J by 4 bases, with 8 bases of the junction left unmatched. Germline V CDR1 and CDR2: SGHTS, YDEGEE. The CDR3 DNA reads TGTGCCAGCAGCTTAGGGACTAGCGGGAGAACTGGGTACGAGCAGTACTTC. It encodes CASSLGTSGRTGYEQYF.

Here the CDR3 reads CASSYEQGEKLFF. The CDR3 bases are TGTGCCAGCAGTTACGAACAGGGTGAAAAACTGTTTTTT. V is TRBV6-5 and J is TRBJ1-4; tentative D call: TRBD1 (6 bases). The V gene's germline CDR1 is MNHEY and CDR2 SVGAGI. The CDR3 spans 13 residues. The ends were cut back, 2 bases at V and 7 bases at J, with 8 bases in the middle.

The chain recombines TRBV14 with TRBJ1-2; D is possibly TRBD1 (6 bases). From germline, CDR1 is SGHDN and CDR2 FVKESK. The CDR3 is made up of 14 amino acids. With 2 bases removed from V and 3 bases from J, the gap between germline ends came to 10 bases. The CDR3 region is CASSQTGQYYGYTF. The DNA for the CDR3 is TGTGCCAGCAGCCAAACTGGACAGTACTATGGCTACACCTTC.

Here the CDR3 reads CASSLYRDSTEAFF. The DNA of the CDR3 is TGTGCCAGCAGCTTATACAGGGATAGCACTGAAGCTTTCTTT. This chain joins TRBV7-3 and TRBJ1-1, with D perhaps TRBD1 (6 bases). The germline CDR1 and CDR2 sequences are SGHTA and FQGTGA. V lost 2 bases to trimming and J lost 4 bases, with 11 bases between them. The CDR3 loop spans 14 amino acids.

A few counts support this clone. The rearrangement uses TRBV9 and TRBJ1-1, with TRBD1 matching 7 bases. This CDR3 is 17 amino acids long. The trim removed 0 bases at V and 1 base at J, leaving 9 bases unmatched. The germline gives CDR1 SGDLS, CDR2 YYNGEE. CDR3 bases: TGTGCCAGCAGCGTAGGACCAGGGGGACAGCAGAACACTGAAGCTTTCTTT. It is translated as CASSVGPGGQQNTEAFF.

V and J are TRBV30 and TRBJ1-1; the D gene is possibly TRBD1 (5 bases). Germline CDR1 is GTSNPN and CDR2 is SVGIG (reference sequence). This CDR3 region has 13 residues. Trimming pared 0 bases from V and 4 bases from J, leaving 9 bases between. CDR3 in amino acids: CAWSVKGATEAFF. The CDR3, as DNA: TGTGCCTGGAGTGTCAAAGGGGCCACTGAAGCTTTCTTT.

This chain uses TRBV27 with TRBJ2-7; a weak D match, TRBD2 (5 bases). Trimming took off 6 bases at V and 6 bases at J, with 24 bases between the two ends. CDR1 MNHEY and CDR2 SMNVEV come from the germline V gene (reference sequence). The CDR3 has 16 amino acids. This chain's CDR3 is CASREAMSGGLLEQYF. The CDR3 DNA sequence: TGTGCCAGCAGGGAAGCGATGAGCGGAGGTCTCCTCGAGCAGTACTTC.

Only a few counts were recorded for this clone. V is TRBV7-6 and J is TRBJ2-5, with 12 bases lining up with TRBD2. After removal of 2 bases from V and 5 bases from J, the junction contained 0 bases not matched to a gene. This CDR3 region has 14 residues. Germline CDR1 SGHVS, CDR2 FNYEAQ. The CDR3 nucleotides read TGTGCCAGCAGCTTAACTAGCGGGGGGGAGACCCAGTACTTC. Protein: CASSLTSGGETQYF.

The chain carries TRBV5-1 and TRBJ2-3; TRBD1 aligns across 10 bases. This CDR3 is 15 amino acids long. The ends lost 0 bases at V and 3 bases at J; junction bases unmatched: 1. Germline V CDR1 and CDR2: SGHRS, YFSETQ. The chain's CDR3 is CASSLGTGGTDTQYF. The CDR3 DNA reads TGCGCCAGCAGCTTGGGGACAGGGGGGACAGATACGCAGTATTTT.

The CDR3 sequence is CASSQGGTSGAHTGELFF. The CDR3, as DNA: TGCGCCAGCAGCCAAGGGGGGACTAGCGGGGCCCACACCGGGGAGCTGTTTTTT. The chain recombines TRBV4-1 with TRBJ2-2; 13 positions match TRBD2. This CDR3 comprises 18 residues. Germline CDR1 MGHRA, CDR2 YSYEKL. The ends lost 1 base at V and 3 bases at J; junction bases unmatched: 5.

The J gene is TRBJ2-7, the V gene TRBV9; D gene ambiguous. The germline gives CDR1 SGDLS, CDR2 YYNGEE. V shed 4 bases and J shed 4 bases, with 12 bases lying between them. The CDR3 has 13 residues. The CDR3 spells CASSPETVYEQYF. The CDR3 region has the DNA TGTGCCAGCAGCCCCGAGACTGTGTACGAGCAGTACTTC.